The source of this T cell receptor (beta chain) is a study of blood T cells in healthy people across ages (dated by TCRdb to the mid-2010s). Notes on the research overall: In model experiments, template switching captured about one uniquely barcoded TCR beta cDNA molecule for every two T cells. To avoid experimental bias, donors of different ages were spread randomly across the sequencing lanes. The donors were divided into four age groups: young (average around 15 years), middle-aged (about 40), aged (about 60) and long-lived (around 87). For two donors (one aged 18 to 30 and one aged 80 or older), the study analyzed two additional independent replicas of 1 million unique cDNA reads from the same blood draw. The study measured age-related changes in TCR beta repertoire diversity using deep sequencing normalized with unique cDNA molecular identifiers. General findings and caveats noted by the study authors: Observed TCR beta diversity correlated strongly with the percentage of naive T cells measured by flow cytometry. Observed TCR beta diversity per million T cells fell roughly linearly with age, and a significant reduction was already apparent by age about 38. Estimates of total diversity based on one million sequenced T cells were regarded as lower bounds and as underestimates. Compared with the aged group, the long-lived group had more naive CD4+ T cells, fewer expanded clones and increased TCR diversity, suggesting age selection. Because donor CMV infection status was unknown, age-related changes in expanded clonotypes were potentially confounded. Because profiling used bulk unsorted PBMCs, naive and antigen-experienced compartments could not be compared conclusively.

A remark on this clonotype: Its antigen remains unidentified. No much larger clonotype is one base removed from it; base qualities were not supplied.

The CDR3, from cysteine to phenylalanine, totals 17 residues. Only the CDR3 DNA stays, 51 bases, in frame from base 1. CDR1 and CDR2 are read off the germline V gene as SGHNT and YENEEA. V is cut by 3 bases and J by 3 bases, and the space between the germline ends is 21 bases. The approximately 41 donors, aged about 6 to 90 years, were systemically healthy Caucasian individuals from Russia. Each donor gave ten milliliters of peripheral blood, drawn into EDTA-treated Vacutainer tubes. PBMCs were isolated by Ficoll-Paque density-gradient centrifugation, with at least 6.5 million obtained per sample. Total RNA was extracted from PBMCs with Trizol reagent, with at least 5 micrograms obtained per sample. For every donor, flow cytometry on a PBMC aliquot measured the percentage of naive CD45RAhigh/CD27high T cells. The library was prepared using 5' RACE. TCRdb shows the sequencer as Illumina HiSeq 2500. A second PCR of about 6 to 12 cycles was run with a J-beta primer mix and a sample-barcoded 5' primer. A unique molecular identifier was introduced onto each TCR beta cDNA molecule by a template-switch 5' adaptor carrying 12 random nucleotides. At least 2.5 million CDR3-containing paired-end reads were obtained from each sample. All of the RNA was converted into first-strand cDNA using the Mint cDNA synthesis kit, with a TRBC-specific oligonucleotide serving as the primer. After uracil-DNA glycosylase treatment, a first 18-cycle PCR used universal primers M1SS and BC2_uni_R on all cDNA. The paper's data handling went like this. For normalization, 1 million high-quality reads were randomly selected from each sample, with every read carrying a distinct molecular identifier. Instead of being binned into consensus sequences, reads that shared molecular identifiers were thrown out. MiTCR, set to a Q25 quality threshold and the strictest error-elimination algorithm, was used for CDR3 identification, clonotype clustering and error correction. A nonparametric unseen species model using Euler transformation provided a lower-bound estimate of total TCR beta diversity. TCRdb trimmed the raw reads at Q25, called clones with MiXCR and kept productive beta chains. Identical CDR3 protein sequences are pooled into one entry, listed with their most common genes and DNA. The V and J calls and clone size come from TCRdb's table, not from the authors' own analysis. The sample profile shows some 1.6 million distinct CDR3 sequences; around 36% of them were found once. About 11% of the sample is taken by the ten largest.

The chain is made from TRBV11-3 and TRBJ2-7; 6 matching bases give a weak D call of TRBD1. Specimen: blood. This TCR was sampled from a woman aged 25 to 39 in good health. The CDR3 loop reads CASSFRPSFRQDYEQYF. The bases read TGTGCCAGCAGCTTCCGACCAAGCTTCCGACAGGACTACGAGCAGTACTTC.